The rows below give T cell receptor beta chains drawn from one sample of a study of shared clonotypes between healthy human individuals. Method: immunoSEQ multiplex PCR; TCRdb's copy keeps in-frame clones and lacks some. The table records 2 million to 2.5 million clones, roughly 93% of them present only once. Sequences were obtained from naive CD4+ T cells from PBMCs. These receptors were taken from a man aged 18-30 years in good health. Some clones in this sample may be carry-over from other donors' samples. Each CDR3 is given with its conserved first and last residue. Fields, in order: CDR3 length, J gene, clone size, V gene, D gene, CDR3 protein, CDR3 DNA. D genes are given only for firm matches. Clone sizes are given selectively: once, few, many, or a class where the clone is expanded.

length: 18
J: TRBJ2-3
size: -
V: TRBV5-5
D: TRBD2
CDR3: CASSLLAGGHGSADTQYF
DNA: TGTGCCAGCAGCTTACTAGCGGGAGGTCACGGTAGCGCAGATACGCAGTATTTT

length: 12
J: TRBJ1-1
size: -
V: TRBV7-9
D: -
CDR3: CASSLAGPEAFF
DNA: TGTGCCAGCAGCTTGGCAGGCCCTGAAGCTTTCTTT

length: 14
J: TRBJ1-4
size: -
V: TRBV5-1
D: -
CDR3: CASSLDGRNEKLFF
DNA: TGCGCCAGCAGCTTGGATGGCCGTAATGAAAAACTGTTTTTT

length: 14
J: TRBJ1-2
size: -
V: TRBV7-2
D: -
CDR3: CASSLVEGVYGYTF
DNA: TGTGCCAGCAGCTTAGTGGAGGGGGTCTATGGCTACACCTTC

length: 16
J: TRBJ2-2
size: -
V: TRBV14
D: TRBD1
CDR3: CASSQRQGTGPGELFF
DNA: TGTGCCAGCAGCCAAAGACAGGGGACGGGCCCCGGGGAGCTGTTTTTT

length: 14
J: TRBJ1-5
size: -
V: TRBV2
D: TRBD1
CDR3: CASGEGARNQPQHF
DNA: TGTGCCAGCGGTGAGGGGGCGAGAAATCAGCCCCAGCATTTT

length: 16
J: TRBJ2-7
size: -
V: TRBV4-1
D: -
CDR3: CASSQKLQGAGNEQYF
DNA: TGCGCCAGCAGCCAAAAACTTCAGGGAGCTGGCAACGAGCAGTACTTC

length: 15
J: TRBJ2-1
size: -
V: TRBV7-2
D: TRBD2
CDR3: CASSLGTSGNDEQFF
DNA: TGTGCCAGCAGCTTAGGAACTAGCGGGAACGATGAGCAGTTCTTC

length: 14
J: TRBJ2-3
size: -
V: TRBV5-1
D: TRBD2
CDR3: CASSLLREGDTQYF
DNA: TGCGCCAGCAGCTTGCTGAGGGAGGGAGATACGCAGTATTTT

length: 13
J: TRBJ2-2
size: -
V: TRBV7-3
D: -
CDR3: CASSFIKTGELFF
DNA: TGTGCCAGCAGCTTCATAAAGACCGGGGAGCTGTTTTTT

length: 16
J: TRBJ1-2
size: -
V: TRBV6-6
D: -
CDR3: CASSYDTSLGTGGYTF
DNA: TGTGCCAGCAGTTACGATACTTCTTTGGGGACGGGAGGCTACACCTTC

length: 16
J: TRBJ2-5
size: -
V: TRBV9
D: TRBD2
CDR3: CASSPTGGGSGETQYF
DNA: TGTGCCAGCAGCCCCACCGGGGGAGGGAGCGGAGAGACCCAGTACTTC

length: 16
J: TRBJ2-7
size: -
V: TRBV29-1
D: TRBD1
CDR3: CSVEDPTGSLDYEQYF
DNA: TGCAGCGTTGAAGATCCGACAGGGTCCCTCGACTACGAGCAGTACTTC

length: 13
J: TRBJ1-2
size: -
V: TRBV5-4
D: TRBD1
CDR3: CASSSTGAIGYTF
DNA: TGTGCCAGCAGCTCGACAGGGGCGATCGGCTACACCTTC

length: 14
J: TRBJ1-5
size: -
V: TRBV2
D: -
CDR3: CASSETGRGQPQHF
DNA: TGTGCCAGCAGTGAGACAGGACGGGGTCAGCCCCAGCATTTT

length: 15
J: TRBJ2-7
size: once
V: TRBV5-4
D: TRBD2
CDR3: CASSSLAEGTYEQYF
DNA: TGTGCCAGCAGCTCACTAGCGGAGGGAACCTACGAGCAGTACTTC

length: 16
J: TRBJ2-7
size: -
V: TRBV5-1
D: -
CDR3: CASSVTPHIEFYEQYF
DNA: TGCGCCAGCAGCGTCACCCCCCATATAGAGTTTTACGAGCAGTACTTC

length: 12
J: TRBJ2-4
size: -
V: TRBV6-1
D: -
CDR3: CASSERQNIQYF
DNA: TGTGCCAGCAGTGAGCGTCAAAACATTCAGTACTTC

length: 14
J: TRBJ1-3
size: -
V: TRBV6-6
D: -
CDR3: CASSYGDSGNTIYF
DNA: TGTGCCAGCAGTTACGGGGACTCTGGAAACACCATATATTTT

length: 12
J: TRBJ1-5
size: once
V: TRBV29-1
D: -
CDR3: CSARYSNQPQHF
DNA: TGCAGCGCCCGCTATAGCAATCAGCCCCAGCATTTT

length: 16
J: TRBJ1-1
size: -
V: TRBV7-2
D: TRBD1
CDR3: CASSLAGTGGYTEAFF
DNA: TGTGCCAGCAGCTTAGCCGGGACAGGGGGATACACTGAAGCTTTCTTT

length: 13
J: TRBJ1-3
size: -
V: TRBV6-1
D: -
CDR3: CASSESVNGAGNF
DNA: TGTGCCAGCAGTGAATCGGTCAATGGGGCAGGTAATTTT

length: 16
J: TRBJ2-1
size: -
V: TRBV6-5
D: -
CDR3: CASSSRVAASYNEQFF
DNA: TGTGCCAGCAGTTCCCGAGTAGCGGCTTCCTACAATGAGCAGTTCTTC

length: 15
J: TRBJ2-3
size: -
V: TRBV27
D: TRBD2
CDR3: CAANVAGGKADTQYF
DNA: TGTGCCGCCAACGTAGCGGGAGGAAAGGCAGATACGCAGTATTTT

length: 12
J: TRBJ1-5
size: -
V: TRBV7-8
D: -
CDR3: CASRAVNQPQHF
DNA: TGTGCCAGCAGGGCAGTCAATCAGCCCCAGCATTTT

length: 15
J: TRBJ2-2
size: once
V: TRBV5-4
D: -
CDR3: CASSLGKTGTGELFF
DNA: TGTGCCAGCAGCTTGGGGAAGACGGGCACCGGGGAGCTGTTTTTT

length: 14
J: TRBJ2-3
size: -
V: TRBV6-5
D: -
CDR3: CASSWGQGSDTQYF
DNA: TGTGCCAGCAGTTGGGGGCAGGGCTCAGATACGCAGTATTTT

length: 14
J: TRBJ1-5
size: -
V: TRBV5-8
D: -
CDR3: CASSRRGGNQPQHF
DNA: TGTGCCAGCAGCCGGCGGGGGGGCAATCAGCCCCAGCATTTT

length: 14
J: TRBJ2-5
size: -
V: TRBV2
D: -
CDR3: CASSVPSAQETQYF
DNA: TGTGCCAGCAGTGTTCCTAGCGCACAAGAGACCCAGTACTTC

length: 12
J: TRBJ2-3
size: -
V: TRBV28
D: -
CDR3: CASGEHTDTQYF
DNA: TGTGCCAGCGGCGAGCACACAGATACGCAGTATTTT

length: 14
J: TRBJ1-1
size: -
V: TRBV5-1
D: -
CDR3: CASSLAAGTVGAFF
DNA: TGCGCCAGCAGCTTGGCCGCCGGCACAGTTGGAGCTTTCTTT

length: 13
J: TRBJ2-7
size: -
V: TRBV6-5
D: -
CDR3: CASSYGTTYEQYF
DNA: TGTGCCAGCAGTTACGGGACAACGTACGAGCAGTACTTC

length: 13
J: TRBJ1-1
size: -
V: TRBV29-1
D: TRBD1
CDR3: CSVRGGLHTEAFF
DNA: TGCAGCGTTAGAGGGGGCCTCCACACTGAAGCTTTCTTT

length: 14
J: TRBJ2-7
size: -
V: TRBV15
D: -
CDR3: CATSRVASDYEQYF
DNA: TGTGCCACCAGCAGAGTAGCTAGCGACTACGAGCAGTACTTC

length: 15
J: TRBJ2-1
size: -
V: TRBV9
D: -
CDR3: CASSVDGRGVNEQFF
DNA: TGTGCCAGCAGCGTAGATGGCAGGGGAGTTAATGAGCAGTTCTTC

length: 16
J: TRBJ2-7
size: -
V: TRBV30
D: TRBD2
CDR3: CAWIPGLAGRGYEQYF
DNA: TGTGCCTGGATTCCGGGACTAGCGGGACGTGGTTACGAGCAGTACTTC

length: 14
J: TRBJ2-5
size: -
V: TRBV7-8
D: -
CDR3: CASSPQGGTETQYF
DNA: TGTGCCAGCAGCCCCCAAGGGGGGACGGAGACCCAGTACTTC

length: 14
J: TRBJ1-2
size: -
V: TRBV28
D: -
CDR3: CASSFETELYGYTF
DNA: TGTGCCAGCAGTTTTGAGACGGAACTCTATGGCTACACCTTC

length: 14
J: TRBJ2-2
size: few
V: TRBV18
D: TRBD2
CDR3: CASSPSGDTGELFF
DNA: TGTGCCAGCTCACCCAGCGGGGACACCGGGGAGCTGTTTTTT

length: 12
J: TRBJ1-5
size: -
V: TRBV28
D: TRBD1
CDR3: CASSIGTGGGHF
DNA: TGTGCCAGCAGTATAGGGACAGGGGGCGGTCATTTT

length: 15
J: TRBJ2-7
size: once
V: TRBV9
D: TRBD2
CDR3: CASSAGLAFSYEQYF
DNA: TGTGCCAGCAGCGCCGGACTAGCGTTTTCCTACGAGCAGTACTTC

length: 15
J: TRBJ1-2
size: -
V: TRBV14
D: -
CDR3: CASSQDLGTGYGYTF
DNA: TGTGCCAGCAGCCAAGATCTGGGAACGGGGTATGGCTACACCTTC

length: 14
J: TRBJ2-3
size: -
V: TRBV18
D: -
CDR3: CASSPPDNRETQYF
DNA: TGTGCCAGCTCACCACCCGACAACAGGGAAACGCAGTATTTT

length: 14
J: TRBJ2-7
size: -
V: TRBV7-3
D: -
CDR3: CASSLTGRSYEQYF
DNA: TGTGCCAGCAGCTTAACGGGTCGCTCCTACGAGCAGTACTTC

length: 14
J: TRBJ2-7
size: -
V: TRBV6-5
D: -
CDR3: CASSYSPAPPMKYF
DNA: TGTGCCAGCAGTTATAGTCCCGCCCCCCCGATGAAGTACTTC

length: 13
J: TRBJ1-1
size: once
V: TRBV4-2
D: -
CDR3: CASSPPGGTEAFF
DNA: TGTGCCAGCAGCCCTCCTGGGGGGACAGAAGCTTTCTTT

length: 11
J: TRBJ1-2
size: -
V: TRBV20-1
D: -
CDR3: CSKTGQYGYTF
DNA: TGCAGTAAGACAGGCCAGTATGGCTACACCTTC

length: 15
J: TRBJ2-4
size: -
V: TRBV28
D: TRBD1
CDR3: CASSPPGQVPSIQYF
DNA: TGTGCCAGCAGTCCGCCCGGACAGGTTCCAAGCATTCAGTACTTC

length: 14
J: TRBJ2-1
size: -
V: TRBV18
D: TRBD1
CDR3: CASSPSTGGNEQFF
DNA: TGTGCCAGCTCACCATCCACAGGGGGGAATGAGCAGTTCTTC

length: 15
J: TRBJ2-5
size: -
V: TRBV4-2
D: TRBD2
CDR3: CASSRTGTTQETQYF
DNA: TGTGCCAGCAGCCGAACCGGGACTACCCAAGAGACCCAGTACTTC

length: 14
J: TRBJ2-5
size: -
V: TRBV5-1
D: -
CDR3: CASSLALARETQYF
DNA: TGCGCCAGCAGCTTGGCACTAGCTAGGGAGACCCAGTACTTC

length: 15
J: TRBJ2-1
size: -
V: TRBV11-2
D: -
CDR3: CASSPTRGSYNEQFF
DNA: TGTGCCAGCAGCCCTACTAGAGGCTCCTACAATGAGCAGTTCTTC

length: 15
J: TRBJ1-3
size: -
V: TRBV5-1
D: TRBD1
CDR3: CASRAGDSSGNTIYF
DNA: TGCGCCAGCAGGGCGGGGGACAGCTCTGGAAACACCATATATTTT

length: 12
J: TRBJ1-3
size: -
V: TRBV23-1
D: -
CDR3: CASGGTGNTIYF
DNA: TGCGCCAGCGGCGGAACTGGAAACACCATATATTTT

length: 13
J: TRBJ2-7
size: -
V: TRBV29-1
D: -
CDR3: CSVEGLWPYEQYF
DNA: TGCAGCGTTGAAGGCTTATGGCCCTACGAGCAGTACTTC

length: 16
J: TRBJ2-3
size: -
V: TRBV5-1
D: TRBD2
CDR3: CASSWDFSGSADTQYF
DNA: TGCGCCAGCAGTTGGGACTTTAGCGGGAGTGCAGATACGCAGTATTTT

length: 14
J: TRBJ2-7
size: -
V: TRBV28
D: TRBD2
CDR3: CASQGLAFPYEQYF
DNA: TGTGCCAGCCAAGGACTAGCTTTCCCCTACGAGCAGTACTTC

length: 16
J: TRBJ2-7
size: -
V: TRBV28
D: -
CDR3: CASSLPRTATPYEQYF
DNA: TGTGCCAGCAGTTTACCCCGGACAGCTACCCCCTACGAGCAGTACTTC

length: 14
J: TRBJ2-3
size: -
V: TRBV5-1
D: -
CDR3: CASSFTGGTDTQYF
DNA: TGCGCCAGCAGCTTTACGGGAGGCACAGATACGCAGTATTTT